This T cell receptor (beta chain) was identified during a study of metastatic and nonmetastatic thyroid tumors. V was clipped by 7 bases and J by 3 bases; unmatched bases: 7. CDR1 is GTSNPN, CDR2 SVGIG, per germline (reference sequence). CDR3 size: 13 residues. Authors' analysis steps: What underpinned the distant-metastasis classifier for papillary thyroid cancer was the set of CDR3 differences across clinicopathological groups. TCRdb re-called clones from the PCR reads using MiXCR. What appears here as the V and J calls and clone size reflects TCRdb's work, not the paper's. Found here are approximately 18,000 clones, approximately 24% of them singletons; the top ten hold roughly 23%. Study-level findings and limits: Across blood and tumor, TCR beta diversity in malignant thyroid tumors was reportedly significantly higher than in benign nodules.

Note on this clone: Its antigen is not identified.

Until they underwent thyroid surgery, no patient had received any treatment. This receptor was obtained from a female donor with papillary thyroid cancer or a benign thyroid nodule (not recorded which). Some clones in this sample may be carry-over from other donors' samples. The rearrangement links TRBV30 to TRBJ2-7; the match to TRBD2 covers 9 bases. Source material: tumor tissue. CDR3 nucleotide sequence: TGTGCCTTCACCGGGACTAGCTTCTACGAGCAGTACTTC. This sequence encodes CAFTGTSFYEQYF.